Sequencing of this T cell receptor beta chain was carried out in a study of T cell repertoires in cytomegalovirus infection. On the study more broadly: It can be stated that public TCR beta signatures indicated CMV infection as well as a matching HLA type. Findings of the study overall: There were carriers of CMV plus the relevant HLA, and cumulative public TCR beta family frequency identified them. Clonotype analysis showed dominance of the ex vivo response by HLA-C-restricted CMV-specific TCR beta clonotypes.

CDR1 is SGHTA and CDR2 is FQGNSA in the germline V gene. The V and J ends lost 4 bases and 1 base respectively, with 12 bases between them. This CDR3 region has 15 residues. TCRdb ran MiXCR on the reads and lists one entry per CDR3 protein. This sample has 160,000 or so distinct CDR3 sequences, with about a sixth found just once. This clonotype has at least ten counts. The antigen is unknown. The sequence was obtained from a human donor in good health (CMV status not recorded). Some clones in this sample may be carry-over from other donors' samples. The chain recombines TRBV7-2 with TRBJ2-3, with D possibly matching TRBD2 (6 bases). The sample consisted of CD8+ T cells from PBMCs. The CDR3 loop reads CASSWAPSGTDTQYF. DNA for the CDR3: TGTGCCAGCAGCTGGGCGCCTAGCGGCACAGATACGCAGTATTTT.